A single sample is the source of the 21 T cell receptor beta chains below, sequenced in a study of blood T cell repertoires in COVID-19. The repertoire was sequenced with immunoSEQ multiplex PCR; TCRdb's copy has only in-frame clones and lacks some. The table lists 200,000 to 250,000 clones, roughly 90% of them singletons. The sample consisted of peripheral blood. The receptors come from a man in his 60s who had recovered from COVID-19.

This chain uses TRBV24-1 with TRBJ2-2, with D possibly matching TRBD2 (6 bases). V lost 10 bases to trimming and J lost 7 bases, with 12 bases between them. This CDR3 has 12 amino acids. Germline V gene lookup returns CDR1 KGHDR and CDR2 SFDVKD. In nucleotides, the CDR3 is TGTGCCACGTCGGGAGTGCACGGGGAGCTGTTTTTT. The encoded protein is CATSGVHGELFF.

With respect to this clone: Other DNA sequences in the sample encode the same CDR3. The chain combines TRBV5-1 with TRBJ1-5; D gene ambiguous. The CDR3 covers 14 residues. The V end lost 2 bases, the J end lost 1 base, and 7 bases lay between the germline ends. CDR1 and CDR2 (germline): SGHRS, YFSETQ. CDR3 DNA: TGCGCCAGCAGCTTTGGGGAGAGCAATCAGCCCCAGCATTTT. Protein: CASSFGESNQPQHF.

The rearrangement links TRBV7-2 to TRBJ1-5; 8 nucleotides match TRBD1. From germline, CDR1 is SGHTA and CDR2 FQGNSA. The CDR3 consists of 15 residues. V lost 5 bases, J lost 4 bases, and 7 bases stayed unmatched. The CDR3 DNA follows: TGTGCCAGCAGCGGCGGACAGGGTTTTAATCAGCCCCAGCATTTT. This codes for CASSGGQGFNQPQHF.

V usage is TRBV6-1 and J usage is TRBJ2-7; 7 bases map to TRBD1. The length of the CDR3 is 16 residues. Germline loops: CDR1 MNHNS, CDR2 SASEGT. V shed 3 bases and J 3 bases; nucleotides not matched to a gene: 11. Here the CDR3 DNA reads TGTGCCAGCAGTGAGGGCCGAAGACAGGGCTTCTACGAGCAGTACTTC. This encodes CASSEGRRQGFYEQYF.

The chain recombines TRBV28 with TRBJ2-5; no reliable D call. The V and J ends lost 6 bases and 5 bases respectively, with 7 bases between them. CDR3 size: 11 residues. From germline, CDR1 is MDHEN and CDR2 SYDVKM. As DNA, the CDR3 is TGTGCCAGCAGCAGGAAGGAGACCCAGTACTTC. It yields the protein CASSRKETQYF. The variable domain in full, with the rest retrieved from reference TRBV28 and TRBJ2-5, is DVKVTQSSRYLVKRTGEKVFLECVQDMDHENMFWYRQDPGLGLRLIYFSYDVKMKEKGDIPEGYSVSREKKERFSLILESASTNQTSMYLCASSRKETQYFGPGTRLLVL.

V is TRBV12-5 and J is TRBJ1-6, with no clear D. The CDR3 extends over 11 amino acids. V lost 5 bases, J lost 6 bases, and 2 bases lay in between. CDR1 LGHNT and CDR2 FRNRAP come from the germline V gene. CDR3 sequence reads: CASGLNSPLHF. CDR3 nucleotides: TGTGCTAGTGGTCTTAATTCACCCCTCCACTTT.

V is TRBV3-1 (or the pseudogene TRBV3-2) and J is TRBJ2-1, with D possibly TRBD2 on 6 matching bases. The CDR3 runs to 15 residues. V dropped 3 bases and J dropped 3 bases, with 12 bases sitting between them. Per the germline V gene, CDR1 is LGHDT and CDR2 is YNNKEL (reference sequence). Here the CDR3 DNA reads TGTGCCAGCAGCCAGGGGAGGACGAGCTACAATGAGCAGTTCTTC. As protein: CASSQGRTSYNEQFF.

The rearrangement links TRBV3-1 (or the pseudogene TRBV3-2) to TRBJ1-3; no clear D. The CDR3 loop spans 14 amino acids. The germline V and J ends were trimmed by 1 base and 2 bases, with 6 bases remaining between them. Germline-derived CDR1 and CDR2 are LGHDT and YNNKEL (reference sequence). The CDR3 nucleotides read TGTGCCAGCAGCCAAGTAGGAGCTGGAAACACCATATATTTT. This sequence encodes CASSQVGAGNTIYF.

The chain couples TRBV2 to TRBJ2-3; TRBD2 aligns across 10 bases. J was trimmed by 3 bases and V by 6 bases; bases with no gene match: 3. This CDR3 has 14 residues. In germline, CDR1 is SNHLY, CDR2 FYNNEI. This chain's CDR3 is CASRLAGRTDTQYF. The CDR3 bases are TGTGCCAGCAGACTAGCGGGGAGGACAGATACGCAGTATTTT.

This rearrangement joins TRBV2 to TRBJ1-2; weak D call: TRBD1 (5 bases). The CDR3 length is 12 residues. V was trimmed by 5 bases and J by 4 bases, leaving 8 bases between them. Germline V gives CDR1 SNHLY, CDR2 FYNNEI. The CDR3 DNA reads TGTGCCAGCAGTAGACAGAGCTATGGCTACACCTTC. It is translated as CASSRQSYGYTF.

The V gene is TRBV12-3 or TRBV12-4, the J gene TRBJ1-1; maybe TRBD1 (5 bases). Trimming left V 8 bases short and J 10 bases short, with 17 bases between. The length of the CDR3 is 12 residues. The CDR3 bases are TGTGCCAGCGGCAATACCTGGGGGGGAGCTTTCTTT. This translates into CASGNTWGGAFF.

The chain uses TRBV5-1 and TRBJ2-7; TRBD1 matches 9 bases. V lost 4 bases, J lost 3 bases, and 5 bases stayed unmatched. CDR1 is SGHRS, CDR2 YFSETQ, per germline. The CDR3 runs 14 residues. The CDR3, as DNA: TGCGCCAGCAGCATGACGGGACAGGGCTACGAGCAGTACTTC. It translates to CASSMTGQGYEQYF. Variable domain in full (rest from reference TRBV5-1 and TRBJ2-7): KAGVTQTPRYLIKTRGQQVTLSCSPISGHRSVSWYQQTPGQGLQFLFEYFSETQRNKGNFPGRFSGRQFSNSRSEMNVSTLELGDSALYLCASSMTGQGYEQYFGPGTRLTVT.

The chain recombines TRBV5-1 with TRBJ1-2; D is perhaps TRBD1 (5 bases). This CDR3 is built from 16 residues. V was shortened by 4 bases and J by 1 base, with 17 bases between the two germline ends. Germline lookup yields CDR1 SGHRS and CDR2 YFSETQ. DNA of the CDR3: TGCGCCAGCAGCCCCACCCCGACAGATTATAACTATGGCTACACCTTC. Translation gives CASSPTPTDYNYGYTF.

CDR3 residues: CASSLGGADRVQPQHF. The DNA for the CDR3 is TGTGCCAGCAGCTTAGGGGGGGCCGACAGGGTTCAGCCCCAGCATTTT. This chain connects TRBV7-9 to TRBJ1-5; TRBD1 agrees at 7 bases. The trim removed 1 base at V and 6 bases at J, leaving 9 bases unmatched. Germline CDR1 reads SEHNR; CDR2 reads FQNEAQ (reference sequence). This CDR3 is built from 16 residues.

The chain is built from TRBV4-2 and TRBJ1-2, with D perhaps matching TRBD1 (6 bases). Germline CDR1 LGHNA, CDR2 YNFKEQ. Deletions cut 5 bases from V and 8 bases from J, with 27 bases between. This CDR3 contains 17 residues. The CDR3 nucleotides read TGTGCCAGCAGCTCAAGAGAGGGTGGGGGCGCGGTGGCCGGCTACACCTTC. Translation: CASSSREGGGAVAGYTF.

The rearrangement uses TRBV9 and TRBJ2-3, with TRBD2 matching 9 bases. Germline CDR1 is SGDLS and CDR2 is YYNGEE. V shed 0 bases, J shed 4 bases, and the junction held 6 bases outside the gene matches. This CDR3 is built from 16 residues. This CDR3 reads CASSVGNSGSADTQYF. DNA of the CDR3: TGTGCCAGCAGCGTAGGTAATAGCGGGAGCGCAGATACGCAGTATTTT.

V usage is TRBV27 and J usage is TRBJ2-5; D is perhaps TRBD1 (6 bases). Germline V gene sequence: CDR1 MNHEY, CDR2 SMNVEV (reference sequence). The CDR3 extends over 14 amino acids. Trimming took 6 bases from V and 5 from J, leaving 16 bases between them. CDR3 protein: CASSSPFQGETQYF. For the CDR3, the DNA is TGTGCCAGCAGCTCCCCCTTTCAGGGGGAGACCCAGTACTTC.

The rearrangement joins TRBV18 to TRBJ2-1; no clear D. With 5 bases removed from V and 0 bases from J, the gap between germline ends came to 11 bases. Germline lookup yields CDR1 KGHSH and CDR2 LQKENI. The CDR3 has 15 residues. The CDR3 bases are TGTGCCAGCTCATCTCTAGGAAGCTCCTACAATGAGCAGTTCTTC. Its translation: CASSSLGSSYNEQFF.

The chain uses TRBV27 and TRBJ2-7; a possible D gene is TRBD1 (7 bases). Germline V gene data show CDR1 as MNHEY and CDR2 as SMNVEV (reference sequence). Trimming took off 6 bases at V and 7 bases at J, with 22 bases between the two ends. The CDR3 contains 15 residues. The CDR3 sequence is CASSPTTEGAWEQYF. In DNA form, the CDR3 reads TGTGCCAGCAGCCCCACTACGGAGGGGGCCTGGGAGCAGTACTTC.

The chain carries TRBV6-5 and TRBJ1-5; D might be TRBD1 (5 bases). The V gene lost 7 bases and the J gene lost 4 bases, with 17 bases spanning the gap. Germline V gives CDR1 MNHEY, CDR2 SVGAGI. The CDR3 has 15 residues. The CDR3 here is CASKLTDTTNQPQHF. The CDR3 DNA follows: TGTGCCAGCAAACTCACGGACACAACTAATCAGCCCCAGCATTTT.

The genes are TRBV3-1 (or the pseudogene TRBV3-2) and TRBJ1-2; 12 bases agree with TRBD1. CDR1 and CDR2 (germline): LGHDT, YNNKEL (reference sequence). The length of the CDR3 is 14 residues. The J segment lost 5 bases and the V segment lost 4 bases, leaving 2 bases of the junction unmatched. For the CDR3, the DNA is TGTGCCAGCAGCCCGGGACAGGGGGCATATGGCTACACCTTC. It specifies CASSPGQGAYGYTF.